One sample yielded the 16 T cell receptor beta chains listed below, sequenced in a study of CD8+ T cells in alopecia areata. In each case, RNA was isolated and then reverse transcribed into cDNA as the sequencing template. Repertoires were generated with immunoSEQ multiplex PCR, while TCRdb's copy carries only in-frame clones and drops some. The repertoire consists of roughly 250,000 clones, with 65% to 70% occurring once and the leading ten covering about 1.3%. Sequences were derived from CD4+ T cells sorted from blood, sampled at week 0. These receptors all come from a human donor with alopecia areata.

The chain has TRBV29-1 and TRBJ2-1; D call uncertain. Germline V gives CDR1 SQVTM, CDR2 ANQGSEA. CDR3 length: 15 amino acids. The V end lost 0 bases, the J end lost 5 bases, and 14 bases lay between the germline ends. The CDR3 bases are TGCAGCGTTGAAGATGGCATACTACCTAACAATGAGCAGTTCTTC. This translates into CSVEDGILPNNEQFF.

A word on this clone: Other nucleotide sequences from this sample produce the same CDR3. The chain joins TRBV6-5 to TRBJ1-5; D not resolved. The V gene lost 2 bases and the J gene lost 2 bases, with 7 bases spanning the gap. Germline values: CDR1 MNHEY, CDR2 SVGAGI. CDR3 size: 14 residues. The CDR3 reads CASSYGQGNQPQHF. The DNA for the CDR3 is TGTGCCAGCAGTTACGGGCAGGGCAATCAGCCCCAGCATTTT.

The chain recombines TRBV30 with TRBJ2-7, with TRBD2 matching over 13 bases. CDR3 size: 14 residues. Germline values: CDR1 GTSNPN, CDR2 SVGIG (reference sequence). After removal of 6 bases from V and 2 bases from J, the junction contained 4 bases not matched to a gene. The CDR3, as DNA: TGTGCCTGCAGACTAGCGGGGGGCCCCTACGAGCAGTACTTC. Protein product: CACRLAGGPYEQYF.

The V and J genes are TRBV5-4 and TRBJ1-5; no clear D gene. The V end was cut by 0 bases, the J end by 5 bases, with 6 bases between. Looked up from germline, CDR1 is SGHNT and CDR2 is YYREEE (reference sequence). The CDR3 contains 13 residues. The DNA of the CDR3 is TGTGCCAGCAGCTTGGAGTTTGATCAGCCCCAGCATTTT. Amino acids: CASSLEFDQPQHF.

The J gene is TRBJ2-1, the V gene TRBV30; D call uncertain. Trimming cost V 0 bases and J 8 bases, with 17 bases left between them. CDR3 size: 15 residues. Germline loops: CDR1 GTSNPN, CDR2 SVGIG (reference sequence). The CDR3 sequence is CAWSVGLYGTDEQFF. Written as DNA, the CDR3 is TGTGCCTGGAGTGTAGGGCTTTACGGTACGGATGAGCAGTTCTTC.

The rearrangement links TRBV30 to TRBJ1-6; D may be TRBD1 (5 bases). Trimming left V 5 bases short and J 7 bases short, with 12 bases between. This CDR3 contains 13 residues. Germline CDR1 GTSNPN, CDR2 SVGIG (reference sequence). The CDR3 spells CAWQTVRNSPLHF. The CDR3, as DNA: TGTGCCTGGCAGACAGTTCGGAATTCACCCCTCCACTTT.

The gene calls are TRBV5-6 and TRBJ1-2, with D perhaps matching TRBD1 (5 bases). Trimming took off 4 bases at V and 4 bases at J, with 14 bases between the two ends. Looked up from germline, CDR1 is SGHDT and CDR2 is YYEEEE. The CDR3 covers 14 residues. The CDR3 nucleotides read TGTGCCAGCAGCCCGGGACCAGACGGCTATGGCTACACCTTC. Translating it yields CASSPGPDGYGYTF.

The V and J genes are TRBV25-1 and TRBJ1-2; no firm D call. V lost 1 base, J lost 7 bases, and 10 bases lay in between. The CDR3 spans 13 residues. Germline V CDR1 and CDR2: MGHDK, SYGVNS. In nucleotides, the CDR3 is TGTGCCAGCAGTGAATTATCCCTATCTGGCTACACCTTC. Translation: CASSELSLSGYTF.

This chain connects TRBV6-5 to TRBJ2-3; perhaps TRBD1 as D (5 bases). Deletions cut 10 bases from V and 4 bases from J, with 18 bases between. The CDR3 contains 14 residues. Germline CDR1 reads MNHEY; CDR2 reads SVGAGI. The DNA of the CDR3 is TGTGCCACCAGACAGACCAACGTGGCAGATACGCAGTATTTT. Protein: CATRQTNVADTQYF.

There are a few counts of this clone. The chain is built from TRBV15 and TRBJ1-1; TRBD1 is a possible D gene (5 bases). Germline values: CDR1 LNHNV, CDR2 YYDKDF (reference sequence). CDR3 size: 14 residues. V was pared by 3 bases and J by 1 base, with 9 bases between. The CDR3 DNA is TGTGCCACCAGCAGTGACAGAGAGAACACTGAAGCTTTCTTT. Its translation is CATSSDRENTEAFF.

The rearrangement uses TRBV6-1 and TRBJ2-1; D is unresolved. V was cut by 7 bases and J by 4 bases, with 8 bases left in between. The CDR3 sequence is 12 residues long. Per the germline V gene, CDR1 is MNHNS and CDR2 is SASEGT. The CDR3 nucleotides read TGTGCCAGCAACGACATTTACAATGAGCAGTTCTTC. Its translation is CASNDIYNEQFF.

The gene calls are TRBV30 and TRBJ1-2, with D perhaps matching TRBD1 (5 bases). The germline V gene has CDR1 GTSNPN and CDR2 SVGIG (reference sequence). The CDR3 runs to 13 residues. Trimming stripped 1 base from V and 6 bases from J, with 12 bases between. The DNA of the CDR3 is TGTGCCTGGAGTGGAGACAGTTCGAATGGCTACACCTTC. The encoded protein is CAWSGDSSNGYTF. The full variable domain, its missing parts supplied by reference TRBV30 and TRBJ1-2, is SQTIHQWPATLVQPVGSPLSLECTVEGTSNPNLYWYRQAAGRGLQLLFYSVGIGQISSEVPQNLSASRPQDRQFILSSKKLLLSDSGFYLCAWSGDSSNGYTFGSGTRLTVV.

The rearrangement links TRBV11-2 to TRBJ2-7; D not resolved. The V gene lost 4 bases and the J gene lost 2 bases, with 18 bases spanning the gap. CDR1 and CDR2 (germline): SGHAT, FQNNGV. The CDR3 has 16 residues. CDR3 bases: TGTGCCAGCAGCTCCCCCCCCGGCAGGTCCACCTACGAGCAGTACTTC. Protein sequence: CASSSPPGRSTYEQYF.

This clone was found a few times. The rearrangement links TRBV29-1 to TRBJ2-7; 10 nucleotides line up with TRBD1. This CDR3 has 15 residues. Germline V gene data show CDR1 as SQVTM and CDR2 as ANQGSEA. The J segment lost 1 base and the V segment lost 2 bases, leaving 5 bases of the junction unmatched. The CDR3 sequence is CSVERGQGRSYEQYF. The DNA for the CDR3 is TGCAGCGTTGAAAGGGGACAGGGGAGGTCCTACGAGCAGTACTTC.

The CDR3 nucleotides read TGTGCCAGTAGTACGGGAGGACAGACCTACGAGCAGTACTTC. Amino acids: CASSTGGQTYEQYF. The chain couples TRBV19 to TRBJ2-7; TRBD2 is a possible D gene (7 bases). The CDR3 consists of 14 residues. Trimming pared 4 bases from V and 2 bases from J, leaving 12 bases between. Germline CDR1 is LNHDA and CDR2 is SQIVND (reference sequence).

The chain carries TRBV6-5 and TRBJ1-3; tentative D call: TRBD1 (5 bases). Germline V gene lookup returns CDR1 MNHEY and CDR2 SVGAGI. The V end lost 4 bases, the J end lost 2 bases, and 9 bases lay between the germline ends. This CDR3 comprises 14 residues. The CDR3 region has the DNA TGTGCCAGCAGTTCTGCAGGGACTGGAAACACCATATATTTT. Protein sequence: CASSSAGTGNTIYF.